The 24 T cell receptor beta chains below all came from one sample that was sequenced in a study of blood T cell repertoires in COVID-19. The table came from immunoSEQ multiplex PCR; TCRdb's copy has only in-frame clones and leaves some out. Altogether over 20,000 clones are present, 83% being singletons, with the ten largest covering 5.5% to 8%. Sequenced input: peripheral blood. The origin of the receptors is a human donor in a cohort sampled during active COVID-19.

This clone is labeled medium-sized. V usage is TRBV14 and J usage is TRBJ1-1, with D uncertain. This CDR3 contains 14 residues. CDR1 is SGHDN and CDR2 is FVKESK in the germline V gene. The germline V and J ends were trimmed by 1 base and 3 bases, with 9 bases remaining between them. CDR3 sequence: CASSQVQRDTEAFF. CDR3 nucleotides: TGTGCCAGCAGCCAAGTGCAGAGGGACACTGAAGCTTTCTTT.

In this sample, this clone turned up a few times. The chain has TRBV4-1 and TRBJ1-5; D remains ambiguous. The length of the CDR3 is 15 residues. Germline V gene lookup returns CDR1 MGHRA and CDR2 YSYEKL. Trimming left V 1 base short and J 0 bases short, with 7 bases between. The CDR3 loop reads CASSQVWSSNQPQHF. The CDR3 DNA sequence: TGCGCCAGCAGCCAAGTATGGAGTAGCAATCAGCCCCAGCATTTT.

The gene calls are TRBV5-8 and TRBJ1-5; the D gene is possibly TRBD1 (6 bases). Germline V gene sequence: CDR1 SGHTS, CDR2 YDEGEE. The V and J ends lost 6 bases and 2 bases respectively, with 15 bases between them. This CDR3 contains 15 residues. The CDR3 DNA reads as TGTGCCAGCACACTCGACAGGAGCCGCAATCAGCCCCAGCATTTT. Its protein product is CASTLDRSRNQPQHF.

V usage is TRBV27 and J usage is TRBJ2-7; no reliable D call. This CDR3 has 13 residues. Germline V gene data show CDR1 as MNHEY and CDR2 as SMNVEV (reference sequence). V was trimmed by 2 bases and J by 7 bases, leaving 12 bases between them. The CDR3: CASSLNSLEEQYF. The CDR3 DNA is TGTGCCAGCAGTTTAAACAGTCTGGAAGAGCAGTACTTC.

The chain combines TRBV10-1 with TRBJ1-3; weak D call: TRBD1 (5 bases). Trimming cost V 3 bases and J 2 bases, with 14 bases left between them. The CDR3 is 16 residues long. Looked up from germline, CDR1 is WNHNN and CDR2 is SYGVQD (reference sequence). Written as DNA, the CDR3 is TGCGCCAGCAGTGAATCGGGTTTGGGGCCTGGAAACACCATATATTTT. Translation gives CASSESGLGPGNTIYF.

The gene calls are TRBV9 and TRBJ2-1; a possible D gene is TRBD2 (5 bases). Germline loops: CDR1 SGDLS, CDR2 YYNGEE. Trimming pared 2 bases from V and 9 bases from J, leaving 6 bases between. This CDR3 has 11 amino acids. The chain's CDR3 is CASSVEAEQFF. CDR3 bases: TGTGCCAGCAGCGTGGAGGCTGAGCAGTTCTTC. Full variable domain (outside the CDR3, taken from reference TRBV9 and TRBJ2-1): DSGVTQTPKHLITATGQRVTLRCSPRSGDLSVYWYQQSLDQGLQFLIQYYNGEERAKGNILERFSAQQFPDLHSELNLSSLELGDSALYFCASSVEAEQFFGPGTRLTVL.

The genes are TRBV7-9 and TRBJ1-5; D unclear. The CDR3 has 15 amino acids. Germline assignment: CDR1 SEHNR and CDR2 FQNEAQ (reference sequence). V was pared by 3 bases and J by 6 bases, with 15 bases between. This chain's CDR3 is CASSFNGVGSQPQHF. The CDR3 DNA reads TGTGCCAGCAGCTTTAACGGGGTAGGGAGTCAGCCCCAGCATTTT.

A single count supports this clone. The chain joins TRBV11-3 to TRBJ1-5; D uncertain. The CDR3 runs to 12 residues. Germline CDR1 is SGHNT and CDR2 is YENEEA. V lost 5 bases, J lost 7 bases, and 9 bases lay in between. The CDR3 reads CASSVSGQPQHF. As DNA, the CDR3 is TGTGCCAGCAGCGTCTCGGGACAGCCCCAGCATTTT.

The chain joins TRBV5-4 to TRBJ1-1; D not resolved. V was pared by 4 bases and J by 1 base, with 14 bases between. Germline assignment: CDR1 SGHNT and CDR2 YYREEE (reference sequence). The CDR3 consists of 15 residues. The CDR3 is CASSPAGSGNTEAFF. In DNA, the CDR3 is TGTGCCAGCAGCCCGGCCGGGTCGGGGAACACTGAAGCTTTCTTT. The whole variable domain, remainder taken from reference TRBV5-4 and TRBJ1-1, is ETGVTQSPTHLIKTRGQQVTLRCSSQSGHNTVSWYQQALGQGPQFIFQYYREEENGRGNFPPRFSGLQFPNYSSELNVNALELDDSALYLCASSPAGSGNTEAFFGQGTRLTVV.

The genes are TRBV30 and TRBJ2-3; D may be TRBD1 (5 bases). Germline assignment: CDR1 GTSNPN and CDR2 SVGIG (reference sequence). This CDR3 region has 14 residues. V was cut by 0 bases and J by 1 base, with 8 bases left in between. CDR3 protein: CAWSVQGGTDTQYF. The CDR3 DNA is TGTGCCTGGAGTGTACAAGGGGGCACAGATACGCAGTATTTT.

The chain employs TRBV9 and TRBJ2-1; 9 positions agree with TRBD2. The CDR3 covers 15 residues. Unmatched junction bases numbered 3, after V lost 0 bases and J lost 5 bases. CDR1 is SGDLS and CDR2 is YYNGEE in the germline V gene. DNA of the CDR3: TGTGCCAGCAGCGTAGCTGCGGGGGGGCACAATGAGCAGTTCTTC. Protein: CASSVAAGGHNEQFF.

CDR3 nucleotide sequence: TGTGCCAGCAATCGGGGTTTCATCTACAATGAGCAGTTCTTC. This gives the protein CASNRGFIYNEQFF. V and J are TRBV28 and TRBJ2-1; D is perhaps TRBD2 (5 bases). Germline assignment: CDR1 MDHEN and CDR2 SYDVKM. Trimming pared 7 bases from V and 3 bases from J, leaving 13 bases between. The CDR3 is made up of 14 amino acids.

The chain carries TRBV11-2 and TRBJ2-1, with a tentative D call TRBD1 (6 bases). With 4 bases removed from V and 7 bases from J, the gap between germline ends came to 20 bases. Germline V gene data show CDR1 as SGHAT and CDR2 as FQNNGV. The CDR3 is 16 amino acids. The CDR3: CASSYLGAQLRNEQFF. CDR3 bases: TGTGCCAGCAGCTACCTGGGGGCGCAACTGAGAAATGAGCAGTTCTTC. Full variable domain (remainder filled in from reference TRBV11-2 and TRBJ2-1): EAGVAQSPRYKIIEKRQSVAFWCNPISGHATLYWYQQILGQGPKLLIQFQNNGVVDDSQLPKDRFSAERLKGVDSTLKIQPAKLEDSAVYLCASSYLGAQLRNEQFFGPGTRLTVL.

CDR3 residues: CAISGEPLNQPQHF. The CDR3 DNA reads as TGTGCCATCAGTGGGGAGCCTCTCAATCAGCCCCAGCATTTT. The V call is TRBV10-3, the J call TRBJ1-5; D is unresolved. This CDR3 has 14 residues. V lost 4 bases, J lost 3 bases, and 10 bases lay in between. Looked up from germline, CDR1 is ENHRY and CDR2 is SYGVKD.

The CDR3 nucleotides read TGTGCCAGCAGCTTATCTGTCGGGGAGCAGTACTTC. Residues: CASSLSVGEQYF. J is TRBJ2-7 and V is TRBV7-2, with unresolved D. The CDR3 covers 12 residues. Per germline, CDR1 SGHTA and CDR2 FQGNSA. The ends were cut back, 2 bases at V and 7 bases at J, with 9 bases in the middle.

This chain connects TRBV9 to TRBJ1-6; D call uncertain. The CDR3 extends over 15 amino acids. Trimming took off 4 bases at V and 11 bases at J, with 19 bases between the two ends. Germline V gene lookup returns CDR1 SGDLS and CDR2 YYNGEE. Here the CDR3 DNA reads TGTGCCAGCAGCCCCTACTCCGGTGAGGCGGCACCCCTCCACTTT. Residues: CASSPYSGEAAPLHF.

The V and J genes are TRBV4-1 and TRBJ1-3, with D maybe TRBD1 (5 bases). The CDR3 loop spans 17 amino acids. Trimming left V 4 bases short and J 1 base short, with 17 bases between. Germline V gene sequence: CDR1 MGHRA, CDR2 YSYEKL. CDR3 coding DNA: TGCGCCAGCAGCCTTGCGACAGAGACACTTTCTGGAAACACCATATATTTT. Translation gives CASSLATETLSGNTIYF.

This chain uses TRBV7-3 with TRBJ1-2; tentative D call: TRBD1 (5 bases). Germline V CDR1 and CDR2: SGHTA, FQGTGA. There are 12 residues in the CDR3. V was shortened by 5 bases and J by 7 bases, with 11 bases between the two germline ends. This chain's CDR3 is CASSPRVSGYTF. CDR3 nucleotides: TGTGCCAGCAGCCCCAGGGTTAGTGGCTACACCTTC.

This clone was seen once. DNA of the CDR3: TGTGCCAGCAGCGTAGAGGGAAGGGGGCCCATATATTTT. Its translation is CASSVEGRGPIYF. The gene calls are TRBV9 and TRBJ1-3; 7 positions agree with TRBD1. This CDR3 has 13 residues. After removal of 0 bases from V and 11 bases from J, the junction contained 5 bases not matched to a gene. Germline V gives CDR1 SGDLS, CDR2 YYNGEE. The full variable domain, with the rest looked up from reference TRBV9 and TRBJ1-3, is DSGVTQTPKHLITATGQRVTLRCSPRSGDLSVYWYQQSLDQGLQFLIQYYNGEERAKGNILERFSAQQFPDLHSELNLSSLELGDSALYFCASSVEGRGPIYFGEGSWLTVV.

The gene calls are TRBV4-2 and TRBJ2-3, with D maybe TRBD2 (6 bases). Trimming pared 1 base from V and 6 bases from J, leaving 14 bases between. From germline, CDR1 is LGHNA and CDR2 YNFKEQ. This CDR3 has 15 amino acids. In DNA, the CDR3 is TGTGCCAGCAGCCAAGGGGCGACTAGATGGGATACGCAGTATTTT. This gives the protein CASSQGATRWDTQYF.

This clone appeared a few times. The gene calls are TRBV10-3 and TRBJ1-6, with D perhaps matching TRBD1 (5 bases). Germline-derived CDR1 and CDR2 are ENHRY and SYGVKD. This CDR3 contains 15 residues. Trimming pared 6 bases from V and 7 bases from J, leaving 16 bases between. The chain's CDR3 is CAIRDSKFSNSPLHF. For the CDR3, the DNA is TGTGCCATCAGAGACAGTAAATTCTCAAATTCACCCCTCCACTTT.

This chain joins TRBV28 and TRBJ2-2, with a possible D match to TRBD2 (6 bases). This CDR3 is built from 14 residues. Trimming removed 6 bases at V and 8 bases at J, with 16 bases between. In germline, CDR1 is MDHEN, CDR2 SYDVKM. CDR3 nucleotide sequence: TGTGCCAGCAGGCGGCGGGAAGGGCTGGGGGAGCTGTTTTTT. It specifies CASRRREGLGELFF.

The chain couples TRBV6-5 to TRBJ1-5, with D unresolved. The CDR3 has 13 amino acids. The V and J ends lost 2 bases and 4 bases respectively, with 6 bases between them. The germline V gene encodes CDR1 MNHEY and CDR2 SVGAGI. The CDR3 sequence is CASSYGGNQPQHF. CDR3 DNA: TGTGCCAGCAGTTACGGCGGGAATCAGCCCCAGCATTTT.

The chain recombines TRBV6-5 with TRBJ2-7; 7 positions agree with TRBD1. Looked up from germline, CDR1 is MNHEY and CDR2 is SVGAGI. The length of the CDR3 is 14 residues. V gave up 2 bases and J gave up 1 base; unmatched junction bases: 2. The CDR3 DNA is TGTGCCAGCAGTTACCTCAGGGGGTCCTACGAGCAGTACTTC. Translating gives CASSYLRGSYEQYF.